This T cell receptor (beta chain) was captured by sequencing in a study of blood T cell repertoires in COVID-19. Study background: The cDNA or gDNA used as material had been derived from T cells, B-cell-depleted T cells, or PBMCs.

In terms of age and location, participants ranged from about 18 to 95 years and lived in under 30 US areas. Cohorts were assigned according to the clinical history that participants reported. Germline V CDR1 and CDR2: SGHKS, YYEKEE (reference sequence). This CDR3 spans 18 amino acids. Trimming cost V 1 base and J 0 bases; bases outside gene matches: 7. Using immunoSEQ multiplex PCR, the repertoire was profiled, and TCRdb retains in-frame clones only, with some absent. The sample consists of around 300,000 clones, 90% of them appearing once. The sequence was obtained from a woman aged 18-29 years with acute COVID-19. The J gene is TRBJ2-1, the V gene TRBV5-5; 10 bases are a match to TRBD1. The sequenced sample was PBMCs or T cells enriched from blood (not recorded which). The CDR3 DNA sequence: TGTGCCAGCAGCTTGAAGGACAGGGGGTTTGGCTCCTACAATGAGCAGTTCTTC. Its translation: CASSLKDRGFGSYNEQFF.